Presented here are 20 T cell receptor beta chains from one specimen sequenced in a study of cytomegalovirus exposure and HLA in healthy donors. The PCR used 60 Vbeta and 13 Jbeta primers. Assay used: immunoSEQ multiplex PCR; TCRdb lists only in-frame clones, some missing. Of some 160,000 clones detected, 73% appear once; the ten largest clones hold approximately 5.6%. Sequenced: PBMCs. These receptors were taken from a woman under 30 in good health and CMV-seropositive.

This chain connects TRBV7-9 to TRBJ1-4, with a weak D call TRBD1 (5 bases). The CDR3 extends over 13 amino acids. In germline, CDR1 is SEHNR, CDR2 FQNEAQ (reference sequence). This CDR3 reads CSWGGNSNEKLFF. The CDR3 nucleotides read TGTTCCTGGGGGGGGAACAGTAATGAAAAACTGTTTTTT.

The V and J genes are TRBV5-4 and TRBJ1-1, with 7 nucleotides matching TRBD1. The CDR3 extends over 14 amino acids. Per germline, CDR1 SGHNT and CDR2 YYREEE (reference sequence). V lost 4 bases, J lost 4 bases, and 7 bases stayed unmatched. CDR3 in amino acids: CASSRIDRATEAFF. The CDR3 DNA reads TGTGCCAGCAGCCGAATAGACAGGGCCACTGAAGCTTTCTTT. The full variable domain, its missing parts supplied by reference TRBV5-4 and TRBJ1-1, is ETGVTQSPTHLIKTRGQQVTLRCSSQSGHNTVSWYQQALGQGPQFIFQYYREEENGRGNFPPRFSGLQFPNYSSELNVNALELDDSALYLCASSRIDRATEAFFGQGTRLTVV.

The chain recombines TRBV30 with TRBJ1-5, with TRBD1 identical over 11 bases. CDR1 GTSNPN and CDR2 SVGIG come from the germline V gene (reference sequence). This CDR3 has 16 amino acids. J gave up 6 bases and V 2 bases, and 9 bases lay outside the gene matches. The CDR3 protein is CAWSPTGTGGIQPQHF. Written as DNA, the CDR3 is TGTGCCTGGAGTCCCACCGGGACAGGGGGGATTCAGCCCCAGCATTTT.

This clone was counted only a few times. This chain joins TRBV15 and TRBJ1-1; 7 bases are a match to TRBD1. This CDR3 is 16 amino acids long. Germline lookup yields CDR1 LNHNV and CDR2 YYDKDF (reference sequence). The V segment lost 0 bases and the J segment 2 bases; nucleotides outside the gene matches: 6. CDR3 sequence: CATSRERQGSNTEAFF. The CDR3 coding sequence is TGTGCCACCAGCAGAGAAAGACAGGGCTCCAACACTGAAGCTTTCTTT.

The chain has TRBV13 and TRBJ1-2; TRBD1 agrees at 10 bases. Germline CDR1 is PRHDT and CDR2 is FYEKMQ (reference sequence). The CDR3 contains 16 residues. Trimming took 5 bases from V and 1 from J; bases not matched to a gene: 7. The CDR3 protein is CASSVSGTGDNYGYTF. Written as DNA, the CDR3 is TGTGCCAGCAGCGTATCCGGGACAGGGGATAACTATGGCTACACCTTC.

The V and J genes are TRBV18 and TRBJ1-1; no firm D call. This CDR3 comprises 13 residues. Trimming took 10 bases from V and 1 from J, leaving 13 bases between them. The germline V gene has CDR1 KGHSH and CDR2 LQKENI. This CDR3 reads CATSFDKNTEAFF. In DNA, the CDR3 is TGTGCCACCTCGTTTGACAAGAACACTGAAGCTTTCTTT.

The chain combines TRBV9 with TRBJ2-2; 7 nucleotides align to TRBD1. V dropped 4 bases and J dropped 6; count of bases not matched to a gene: 3. The germline V gene has CDR1 SGDLS and CDR2 YYNGEE. The CDR3 runs 13 residues. The CDR3 DNA follows: TGTGCCAGCAGCACAGGGGTCCCCGGGGAGCTGTTTTTT. As protein: CASSTGVPGELFF.

J is TRBJ1-4 and V is TRBV28; a possible D gene is TRBD1 (5 bases). Trimming removed 1 base at V and 12 bases at J, with 9 bases between. Germline values: CDR1 MDHEN, CDR2 SYDVKM. The CDR3 is made up of 12 amino acids. The CDR3 nucleotides are TGTGCCAGCAGTTTATCTGAAGGGGAACTGTTTTTT. Encoded protein: CASSLSEGELFF.

This chain uses TRBV5-1 with TRBJ2-2; 8 positions agree with TRBD2. Trimming at V came to 0 bases and at J to 0 bases, leaving 7 bases not matched to a gene. CDR3 length: 18 residues. Germline V gene sequence: CDR1 SGHRS, CDR2 YFSETQ. The CDR3 nucleotides read TGCGCCAGCAGCTTGGCCGGGAGGGGGGGACCGAACACCGGGGAGCTGTTTTTT. This encodes CASSLAGRGGPNTGELFF.

The chain couples TRBV5-6 to TRBJ1-5, with 7 bases matching TRBD1. Germline values: CDR1 SGHDT, CDR2 YYEEEE. This CDR3 has 17 amino acids. Trimming at V came to 0 bases and at J to 6 bases, leaving 12 bases not matched to a gene. The DNA of the CDR3 is TGTGCCAGCAGCTTGGGCCCCCAGGGGGGTAATAGTCAGCCCCAGCATTTT. Translating gives CASSLGPQGGNSQPQHF. Combining the CDR3 with reference TRBV5-6 and TRBJ1-5 gives the whole variable domain DAGVTQSPTHLIKTRGQQVTLRCSPKSGHDTVSWYQQALGQGPQFIFQYYEEEERQRGNFPDRFSGHQFPNYSSELNVNALLLGDSALYLCASSLGPQGGNSQPQHFGDGTRLSIL.

This clone has only a few counts. The V and J genes are TRBV5-5 and TRBJ1-5, with D uncertain. The V and J ends lost 4 bases and 3 bases respectively, with 17 bases between them. The CDR3 consists of 16 residues. Per germline, CDR1 SGHKS and CDR2 YYEKEE (reference sequence). Here the CDR3 reads CASSPGAGVDNQPQHF. CDR3 coding DNA: TGTGCCAGCAGCCCGGGTGCCGGGGTCGACAATCAGCCCCAGCATTTT.

The chain has TRBV7-9 and TRBJ2-5; TRBD1 might be the D (5 bases). The CDR3 spans 12 residues. V was clipped by 5 bases and J by 5 bases, with 9 bases between them. Germline CDR1 is SEHNR and CDR2 is FQNEAQ (reference sequence). The CDR3 protein is CASSLPGETQYF. CDR3 coding DNA: TGTGCCAGCAGCCTCCCAGGGGAGACCCAGTACTTC.

The chain has TRBV5-4 and TRBJ1-2; TRBD1 might be the D (6 bases). This CDR3 is built from 15 residues. Germline CDR1 reads SGHNT; CDR2 reads YYREEE (reference sequence). V was clipped by 3 bases and J by 5 bases, with 17 bases between them. The CDR3, as DNA: TGTGCCAGCAGCTACTCTATATCACAGGGTTATGGCTACACCTTC. This codes for CASSYSISQGYGYTF.

The V gene is TRBV30, the J gene TRBJ1-6; a weak D match, TRBD1 (6 bases). This CDR3 region has 16 residues. V lost 0 bases, J lost 7 bases, and 16 bases lay in between. Germline V CDR1 and CDR2: GTSNPN, SVGIG (reference sequence). The CDR3 loop reads CAWSVRGWTDNSPLHF. The CDR3, as DNA: TGTGCCTGGAGTGTACGGGGTTGGACAGACAATTCACCCCTCCACTTT.

The chain links TRBV5-1 to TRBJ1-5; 11 bases align to TRBD1. V lost 0 bases, J lost 2 bases, and 10 bases stayed unmatched. From germline, CDR1 is SGHRS and CDR2 YFSETQ. The CDR3 runs to 19 residues. The CDR3: CASSLGPGQGVGGNQPQHF. For the CDR3, the DNA is TGCGCCAGCAGCTTGGGCCCGGGACAGGGGGTGGGAGGCAATCAGCCCCAGCATTTT.

V and J are TRBV6-6 and TRBJ1-1, with TRBD1 matching 7 bases. V was clipped by 4 bases and J by 0 bases; unmatched bases: 5. Germline-derived CDR1 and CDR2 are MNHNY and SVGAGI (reference sequence). The CDR3 runs 15 residues. The CDR3 DNA reads TGTGCCAGCAGTTTCGACGACAGGGTGAACACTGAAGCTTTCTTT. Amino acid sequence: CASSFDDRVNTEAFF.

The rearrangement links TRBV7-8 to TRBJ2-5, with 7 bases lining up with TRBD1. The J call may be in error: the DNA end matches TRBJ2-7 better. This CDR3 is 15 amino acids long. CDR1 and CDR2 from the germline V gene are SGHVS and FQNEAQ. Here the CDR3 DNA reads TGTGCCAGCAGCTTGTTGTCCAGGGGGAGCTACGAGCAGTACTTC. This sequence encodes CASSLLSRGSYEQYF.

This chain uses TRBV29-1 with TRBJ2-7; D perhaps matches TRBD1 (6 bases). CDR1 SQVTM and CDR2 ANQGSEA come from the germline V gene. V was clipped by 7 bases and J by 5 bases, with 15 bases between them. This CDR3 has 12 amino acids. In DNA, the CDR3 is TGCAGCGCCTTAGGACAGTCCCACGAGCAGTACTTC. It translates to CSALGQSHEQYF.

The V and J genes are TRBV7-6 and TRBJ2-7; 11 positions match TRBD1. The CDR3 totals 18 residues. Per germline, CDR1 SGHVS and CDR2 FNYEAQ. J was trimmed by 6 bases and V by 5 bases; bases with no gene match: 18. The DNA of the CDR3 is TGTGCCAGCAGCCGAAGACCCCCGGGACAGGGGGAAGTAGGCGAGCAGTACTTC. Protein: CASSRRPPGQGEVGEQYF.

The rearrangement joins TRBV4-2 to TRBJ2-5, with 11 bases aligning to TRBD2. The germline CDR1 and CDR2 sequences are LGHNA and YNFKEQ. The CDR3 totals 16 residues. Trimming took 3 bases from V and 1 from J; bases not matched to a gene: 4. CDR3 DNA sequence: TGTGCCAGCAGCCACATTAGCGGGGGGGCCCAAGAGACCCAGTACTTC. As protein: CASSHISGGAQETQYF.